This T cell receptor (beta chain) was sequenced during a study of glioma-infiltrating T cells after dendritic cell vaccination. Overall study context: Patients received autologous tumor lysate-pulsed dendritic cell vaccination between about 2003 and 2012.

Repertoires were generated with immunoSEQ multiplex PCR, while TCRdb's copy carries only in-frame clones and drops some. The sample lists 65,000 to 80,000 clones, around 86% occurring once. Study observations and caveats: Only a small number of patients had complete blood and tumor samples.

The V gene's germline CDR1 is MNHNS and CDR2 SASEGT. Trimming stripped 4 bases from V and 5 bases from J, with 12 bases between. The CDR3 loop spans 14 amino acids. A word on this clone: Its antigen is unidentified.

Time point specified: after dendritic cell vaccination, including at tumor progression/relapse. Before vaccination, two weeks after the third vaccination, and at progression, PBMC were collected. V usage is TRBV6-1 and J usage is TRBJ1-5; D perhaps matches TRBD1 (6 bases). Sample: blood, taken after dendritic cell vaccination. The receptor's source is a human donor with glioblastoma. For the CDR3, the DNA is TGTGCCAGCAGTGCCACAGGGCAGGATCAGCCCCAGCATTTT. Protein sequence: CASSATGQDQPQHF.